A selection of T cell receptor beta chains follows, all from one sample in a study of blood T cell repertoires in COVID-19. Generated by immunoSEQ multiplex PCR, the TCRdb table keeps only in-frame clones and is missing some. Of about 460,000 clones listed, around 85% are singletons. The sample consisted of PBMCs or T cells enriched from blood (not recorded which). These receptors were obtained from a woman aged 55 to 70 who had recovered from COVID-19. CDR3s leave out the opening cysteine and the closing phenylalanine or tryptophan. The order of the fields is V gene, clone size, CDR3 protein. Not all rows give a size; the values are once, few, many and, for expanded clones, a class.

TRBV2 | few | ASRADRVGSPLH
TRBV7-2 | few | ASSLTGATEKLF
TRBV7-6 | . | ASSSLAGPRFEQF
TRBV9 | . | ASSVTTGPGEKLF
TRBV6-5 | . | ASRRQGVGNQPQH
TRBV2 | . | ASSEGPWEIEKLF
TRBV2 | few | ASSGQGMPGSPLH
TRBV27 | many | ASSWGTGRGYT
TRBV9 | . | ASSARDRAGYT
TRBV29-1 | . | SVATGGLDGYT
TRBV5-8 | . | ASGDRGSGANVLT
TRBV12-3/TRBV12-4 | . | ASSFDGGSPLH
TRBV2 | . | ASSETQISPLH
TRBV3-1/TRBV3-2 | . | ASSQGQNTEAF
TRBV2 | . | ASSDPGGSYNEQF
TRBV20-1 | . | SAGLGNTIY
TRBV6-5 | once | ASSYSVVSSNQPQH
TRBV6-5 | few | ASSPTGGNSNTIY
TRBV13 | . | ASSALAGAYNEQF
TRBV5-1 | . | ASSFRDTSYNEQF
TRBV16 | . | ASSQAGGSTEAF
TRBV7-9 | . | ASSLWGTDSNYGYT
TRBV19 | . | ASSTGTGEGNSNQPQH
TRBV3-1/TRBV3-2 | once | ASSQGLAGARSSYEQY
TRBV2 | . | ASRDSGIYEQY
TRBV19 | few | ASTPRPTGYTGELF
TRBV6-5 | . | ASGRGQDQPQH
TRBV2 | once | ASSFQGSNQPQH
TRBV28 | . | ASSLEQGNQPQH
TRBV4-1 | . | ASSQGPGINSGANVLT
TRBV25-1 | once | ASSDPGSSGNTIY
TRBV6-5 | . | ASQITGRKNTEAF
TRBV2 | . | ASSSPGTGNEKLF
TRBV10-3 | . | AISRTEGSYGYT
TRBV24-1 | few | ATSDLGATGELF
TRBV30 | few | AWSRAPKGEAF
TRBV5-3 | . | ARREGANQPQH
TRBV7-9 | once | ASSSRQGVAGNTIY
TRBV5-1 | . | ASSLPSGLAGEQF
TRBV5-4 | . | ASSLQGANEKLF
TRBV29-1 | few | SVGSSGGTEQF
TRBV19 | . | ASKEVHSNQPQH
TRBV27 | . | ASSFRGHTGELF
TRBV20-1 | . | SARDRMTNTGELF
TRBV28 | . | ASSPTGGNGYT
TRBV3-1/TRBV3-2 | few | ASSPTSGGASEQF
TRBV27 | . | ASSLSGQGSNQPQH
TRBV4-1 | . | ASSHGDRGAEAF
TRBV19 | . | ASSADRVPNEKLF
TRBV5-1 | . | ASSLVTGGRTGELF
TRBV18 | . | ASSTTGDNYNEQF
TRBV5-1 | . | ASSLDGRFGNTIY
TRBV15 | . | ATSRGGDSRTDTQY